What follows are 14 T cell receptor beta chains derived from one specimen sequenced in a study of blood T cell repertoires in COVID-19. The protocol was immunoSEQ multiplex PCR, while the TCRdb copy is restricted to in-frame clones and leaves out a portion. This table has 29,000 or so clones, under 80% appearing once. Sequencing was carried out using peripheral blood. These receptor sequences come from a woman in her 70s with active or convalescent COVID-19.

This clone was observed a handful of times. V gene TRBV19 combines with J gene TRBJ2-6, with 8 bases aligning to TRBD1. Germline lookup yields CDR1 LNHDA and CDR2 SQIVND (reference sequence). J lost 3 bases, V lost 2 bases, and 6 bases had no gene match. CDR3 size: 17 residues. DNA for the CDR3: TGTGCCAGTAGTATATATCGGACAGGGCTTGGGGCCAACGTCCTGACTTTC. Translation gives CASSIYRTGLGANVLTF. Supplemented by reference TRBV19 and TRBJ2-6, the full variable domain reads DGGITQSPKYLFRKEGQNVTLSCEQNLNHDAMYWYRQDPGQGLRLIYYSQIVNDFQKGDIAEGYSVSREKKESFPLTVTSAQKNPTAFYLCASSIYRTGLGANVLTFGAGSRLTVL.

V and J are TRBV6-6 and TRBJ2-6; maybe TRBD2 (6 bases). Germline V gene sequence: CDR1 MNHNY, CDR2 SVGAGI (reference sequence). Trimming cost V 3 bases and J 4 bases, with 10 bases left between them. The CDR3 has 15 amino acids. CDR3 sequence (DNA): TGTGCCAGCAGTTATAGTCGGGGGGGGGCCAACGTCCTGACTTTC. It codes for CASSYSRGGANVLTF.

The chain recombines TRBV5-1 with TRBJ1-1; a possible D gene is TRBD1 (5 bases). CDR1 and CDR2 (germline): SGHRS, YFSETQ. V dropped 6 bases and J dropped 4 bases, with 13 bases sitting between them. This CDR3 contains 13 residues. The DNA of the CDR3 is TGCGCCAGCAACCTACGCGGGGGCACTGAAGCTTTCTTT. Amino acid sequence: CASNLRGGTEAFF.

The genes are TRBV6-5 and TRBJ2-7; 11 positions agree with TRBD2. The length of the CDR3 is 13 residues. V was clipped by 8 bases and J by 3 bases; unmatched bases: 3. Germline lookup yields CDR1 MNHEY and CDR2 SVGAGI. CDR3 protein: CASLLAGGYEQYF. CDR3 nucleotide sequence: TGTGCCAGCCTCCTAGCGGGAGGCTACGAGCAGTACTTC.

The rearrangement links TRBV29-1 to TRBJ2-1, with TRBD2 identical over 12 bases. V dropped 6 bases and J dropped 8; count of bases not matched to a gene: 11. The CDR3 is 15 amino acids. Germline V gives CDR1 SQVTM, CDR2 ANQGSEA. CDR3 DNA sequence: TGCAGCGTCCTAACTCTAGCGGGGGGGCCTTATGAGCAGTTCTTC. This encodes CSVLTLAGGPYEQFF.

This chain links TRBV10-2 with TRBJ2-5; no firm D call. Germline V gene lookup returns CDR1 WSHSY and CDR2 SAAADI. Trimming left V 4 bases short and J 4 bases short, with 10 bases between. The CDR3 runs to 13 residues. This CDR3 reads CASSAISSETQYF. The CDR3 coding sequence is TGCGCCAGCAGTGCAATTAGTTCAGAGACCCAGTACTTC.

V usage is TRBV11-3 and J usage is TRBJ2-5; tentative D call: TRBD1 (6 bases). Trimming removed 5 bases at V and 2 bases at J, with 15 bases between. This CDR3 spans 15 amino acids. Germline CDR1 reads SGHNT; CDR2 reads YENEEA. The CDR3, as DNA: TGTGCCAGCAGCCGAGGGACATCTATGCAAGAGACCCAGTACTTC. It translates to CASSRGTSMQETQYF.

This chain connects TRBV10-3 to TRBJ2-6, with TRBD1 as a possible D gene (6 bases). V lost 4 bases and J 0 bases, leaving 13 bases between the germline ends. Germline lookup yields CDR1 ENHRY and CDR2 SYGVKD. This CDR3 region has 17 residues. DNA for the CDR3: TGTGCCATCAGTGCGGGCAGGGGTAGCTCTGGGGCCAACGTCCTGACTTTC. Translated, it gives CAISAGRGSSGANVLTF.

This clone was seen once. The J gene is TRBJ1-6, the V gene TRBV19; 8 positions agree with TRBD1. V lost 6 bases to trimming and J lost 8 bases; unmatched junction nucleotides: 6. The germline V gene has CDR1 LNHDA and CDR2 SQIVND (reference sequence). The CDR3 loop spans 14 amino acids. DNA for the CDR3: TGTGCCAGTAGGATGGACAGGGACCATTCACCCCTCCACTTT. Translation: CASRMDRDHSPLHF.

This chain links TRBV27 with TRBJ1-2; 11 nucleotides match TRBD1. The CDR3 loop spans 16 amino acids. V was clipped by 5 bases and J by 8 bases; unmatched bases: 13. CDR1 and CDR2 (germline): MNHEY, SMNVEV (reference sequence). Written as DNA, the CDR3 is TGTGCCAGCAGTCCTTTCACCGGGACAGGGGGGAACGGCTACACCTTC. It yields the protein CASSPFTGTGGNGYTF.

The J gene is TRBJ2-2, the V gene TRBV10-3; TRBD2 aligns across 14 bases. Germline V gene lookup returns CDR1 ENHRY and CDR2 SYGVKD. This CDR3 is built from 15 residues. Trimming cost V 11 bases and J 5 bases; bases outside gene matches: 7. This chain's CDR3 is CAAGLAGGLTGELFF. The CDR3, as DNA: TGTGCCGCCGGACTAGCGGGGGGTTTAACCGGGGAGCTGTTTTTT.

The V and J genes are TRBV7-2 and TRBJ2-3; TRBD2 aligns across 8 bases. In germline, CDR1 is SGHTA, CDR2 FQGNSA. The CDR3 sequence is 18 residues long. The trim removed 0 bases at V and 2 bases at J, leaving 10 bases unmatched. The CDR3 coding sequence is TGTGCCAGCAGCTTAGCGACCGGGGGGGCCGGTGACACAGATACGCAGTATTTT. Its protein product is CASSLATGGAGDTDTQYF.

The rearrangement links TRBV25-1 to TRBJ2-1, with 8 nucleotides matching TRBD2. This CDR3 has 16 amino acids. Germline-derived CDR1 and CDR2 are MGHDK and SYGVNS. V shed 6 bases, J shed 1 base, and the junction held 8 bases outside the gene matches. CDR3 residues: CASRTSGRPSYNEQFF. The DNA of the CDR3 is TGTGCCAGCAGAACCAGCGGGAGACCTTCCTACAATGAGCAGTTCTTC.

The rearrangement links TRBV27 to TRBJ1-5; D gene ambiguous. Between the trimmed V and J ends, which lost 3 bases and 4 bases, there was a span of 7 bases. Germline V gene data show CDR1 as MNHEY and CDR2 as SMNVEV (reference sequence). The CDR3 is 13 residues long. DNA for the CDR3: TGTGCCAGCAGTTTCCGCGGTAATCAGCCCCAGCATTTT. Its protein product is CASSFRGNQPQHF.